A selection of T cell receptor delta chains follows, all from one sample in a study of gamma-delta chains in newborns, infants, children. TCRdb re-analyzed the reads via CATT. The sample includes roughly 2,400 delta-chain clones, around 1% of them seen just once. Material for sequencing was blood. All receptors come from a child who was a newborn, infant or young child, either healthy, febrile or measles-vaccinated (not recorded which). CDR3s include the opening cysteine and the closing phenylalanine or tryptophan. D genes are given only for firm matches. Size values are once, few and many counts, or a class for expanded clones, and some rows have none.

v_gene	j_gene	d_gene	abundance	CDR3aa
TRDV2	TRDJ3	TRDD3	-	CACDTNWGIRSSWGARQMFF
TRDV2	TRDJ3	TRDD3	medium-sized	CACDTVMGESSWDTRQMFF
TRDV2	TRDJ3	-	large	CACDPISWDTRQMFF
TRDV2	TRDJ1	TRDD3	-	CACDSMGDTIYTDKLIF
TRDV2	TRDJ1	-	few	CACDAWENDKLIF
TRDV2	TRDJ3	TRDD3	medium-sized	CACDILGEASWDTRQMFF
TRDV2	TRDJ3	TRDD3	medium-sized	CACDTGGYGSWDTRQMFF
TRDV2	TRDJ2	TRDD3	large	CACDILGDTLTAQLFF
TRDV2	TRDJ3	-	large	CACDTWGSESSWDTRQMFF
TRAV29/DV5	TRDJ2	TRDD3	few	CAATYWGIQTARLFF
TRDV2	TRDJ3	TRDD3	few	CACDTWGISPSWDTRQMFF
TRDV2	TRDJ3	-	few	CACDTGGILSSWDTRQMFF
TRDV2	TRDJ2	TRDD3	-	CACDSLLGDTGLTAQPFF
TRDV2	TRDJ1	-	few	CACDTVGVLYTDKLIF
TRDV2	TRDJ3	TRDD3	medium-sized	CACDTGGYYSWDTRQMFF
TRDV2	TRDJ3	-	-	CACDTVPSGWDTRQMFF
TRDV2	TRDJ3	TRDD3	-	CACDLGGYSISRDTRQMFF
TRDV2	TRDJ1	TRDD3	-	CACDTGAGDTDKLIF
TRDV2	TRDJ1	-	-	CACDTVGGRGTDKLIF